These 30 T cell receptor beta chains originate from one sample sequenced in a study of T cell repertoires in cytomegalovirus infection (dated by TCRdb to the late 2010s). What these receptors recognize is not known. This sample was sequenced with an Illumina HiSeq 1500. TCRdb cleaned the public reads at Q25 with fastp, built clones with MiXCR and kept in-frame beta chains. Records with the same CDR3 protein are collapsed into one entry carrying the most frequent genes and DNA. The sample table contains roughly 170,000 distinct CDR3 sequences; only one count was recorded for roughly 22% of them. Of the sample, under 30% falls within the top ten clones. Per the publication, the treatment or condition label means: in vitro stimulation with specific CMV peptide epitopes to enrich CMV-specific T cells. The sample in question was CD8+ T cells from cultured PBMCs, obtained from culture after CMV antigen stimulation. The receptors shown here come from a human donor in good health (CMV status not recorded). Some clones in this sample may be carry-over from other donors' samples.

The rearrangement links TRBV12-3 or TRBV12-4 to TRBJ2-2; D may match TRBD1 or TRBD2 (5 bases each). Trimming shortened V by 4 bases and J by 4 bases, and 16 bases separated the two germline ends. The length of the CDR3 is 16 residues. The CDR3 loop reads CASSWDPPRVTGELFF. The CDR3 DNA reads TGTGCCAGCAGTTGGGACCCTCCTCGGGTCACCGGGGAGCTGTTTTTT.

This clonotype was seen a handful of times. The chain joins TRBV7-2 to TRBJ2-3, with a tentative D call TRBD2 (5 bases). V lost 4 bases, J lost 4 bases, and 15 bases lay in between. The CDR3 contains 15 residues. CDR1 and CDR2 from the germline V gene are SGHTA and FQGNSA. CDR3 DNA: TGTGCCAGCAGCTCGGGGATCCTGGAGGCAGATACGCAGTATTTT. Protein: CASSSGILEADTQYF.

This clonotype appeared a few times. Here the CDR3 reads CATTRGTGELFF. CDR3 in DNA: TGTGCCACTACCAGGGGAACCGGGGAGCTGTTTTTT. V gene TRBV12-3 or TRBV12-4 combines with J gene TRBJ2-2, with D possibly matching TRBD1 (6 bases). The CDR3 has 12 residues. V shed 10 bases and J shed 5 bases, with 11 bases lying between them.

This clonotype was seen a handful of times. The J gene is TRBJ2-3, the V gene TRBV4-3; the D gene is possibly TRBD1 (5 bases). CDR3 size: 16 residues. The V end was cut by 1 base, the J end by 0 bases, with 11 bases between. Per germline, CDR1 LGHNA and CDR2 YSLEER. CDR3 sequence reads: CASSQVRHRSTDTQYF. CDR3 coding DNA: TGCGCCAGCAGCCAAGTCAGGCACAGGAGCACAGATACGCAGTATTTT.

The V and J genes are TRBV27 and TRBJ2-7, with 9 bases fitting TRBD1. The V gene end was trimmed by 4 bases and the J gene end by 5 bases; junction bases not matched to a gene: 6. The CDR3 totals 14 residues. Germline V gene data show CDR1 as MNHEY and CDR2 as SMNVEV (reference sequence). CDR3 coding DNA: TGTGCCAGCAGTTGGGGACAGGGTACCAACGAGCAGTACTTC. Translating it yields CASSWGQGTNEQYF.

CDR3 amino acids: CSAREWGTSGGAVTDTQYF. The DNA for the CDR3 is TGCAGTGCTAGAGAGTGGGGGACTAGCGGGGGGGCCGTCACAGATACGCAGTATTTT. This chain uses TRBV20-1 with TRBJ2-3; 16 bases are a match to TRBD2. Germline V gene data show CDR1 as DFQATT and CDR2 as SNEGSKA (reference sequence). The J segment lost 2 bases and the V segment lost 0 bases, leaving 8 bases of the junction unmatched. CDR3 size: 19 residues.

This chain uses TRBV5-4 with TRBJ1-5; D is ambiguous. The germline V gene encodes CDR1 SGHNT and CDR2 YYREEE (reference sequence). The CDR3 covers 13 residues. Trimming stripped 0 bases from V and 5 bases from J, with 6 bases between. CDR3 in DNA: TGTGCCAGCAGCTTGGGGGGTGATCAGCCCCAGCATTTT. Translating gives CASSLGGDQPQHF.

This clonotype was recorded a few times. The chain has TRBV15 and TRBJ1-6; 7 bases fit TRBD1. This CDR3 contains 15 residues. Per the germline V gene, CDR1 is LNHNV and CDR2 is YYDKDF (reference sequence). J lost 5 bases, V lost 2 bases, and 3 bases had no gene match. CDR3 DNA: TGTGCCACCAGCAGACTACAGGGGAATAATTCACCCCTCCACTTT. Its translation: CATSRLQGNNSPLHF.

This clonotype was seen only a few times. The CDR3 sequence: CANRNGTGVLTGELFF. The CDR3 bases are TGTGCCAACCGGAACGGGACAGGGGTGCTGACCGGGGAGCTGTTTTTT. J is TRBJ2-2 and V is TRBV7-9, with 10 bases lining up with TRBD1. The trim removed 10 bases at V and 5 bases at J, leaving 13 bases unmatched. The length of the CDR3 is 16 residues. Germline loops: CDR1 SEHNR, CDR2 FQNEAQ (reference sequence).

This clonotype was seen only a few times. The chain combines TRBV20-1 with TRBJ1-2; D might be TRBD1 (6 bases). This CDR3 is 15 amino acids long. The germline V and J ends were trimmed by 3 bases and 2 bases, with 16 bases remaining between them. Germline V CDR1 and CDR2: DFQATT, SNEGSKA (reference sequence). CDR3 region: CSARAALGQNYGYTF. The CDR3 bases are TGCAGTGCTAGGGCTGCTCTAGGACAGAACTATGGCTACACCTTC.

This clonotype has only a few counts. This chain uses TRBV19 with TRBJ1-5, with D possibly being TRBD1 (6 bases). Trimming left V 8 bases short and J 9 bases short, with 23 bases between. Looked up from germline, CDR1 is LNHDA and CDR2 is SQIVND (reference sequence). This CDR3 has 15 residues. CDR3 in DNA: TGTGCCAGTCTACCCGGGGGGGCCAGTTCTCGGCCCCAGCATTTT. This gives the protein CASLPGGASSRPQHF.

The V and J genes are TRBV7-2 and TRBJ1-5; no firm D call. CDR3 length: 15 residues. The germline V and J ends were trimmed by 5 bases and 4 bases, with 15 bases remaining between them. Germline V lookup: CDR1 SGHTA, CDR2 FQGNSA. The DNA for the CDR3 is TGTGCCAGCAGCCCGTCTGTCTTTTCGAATCAGCCCCAGCATTTT. Encoded protein: CASSPSVFSNQPQHF.

This clonotype was counted only a few times. The chain recombines TRBV7-8 with TRBJ2-1; 10 bases match TRBD2. CDR1 is SGHVS, CDR2 FQNEAQ, per germline. CDR3 length: 17 residues. V shed 1 base and J 8 bases; nucleotides not matched to a gene: 11. For the CDR3, the DNA is TGTGCCAGCAGCTTAGGCCGAATACTAGCGGGGATCCATGAGCAGTTCTTC. Protein product: CASSLGRILAGIHEQFF.

The chain has TRBV12-3 or TRBV12-4 and TRBJ1-5, with unresolved D. This CDR3 is 16 amino acids long. Trimming removed 6 bases from V and 1 base from J, with 16 bases in between. The CDR3 protein is CASSPWGRESNQPQHF. In DNA form, the CDR3 reads TGTGCCAGCAGCCCTTGGGGTAGAGAGAGCAATCAGCCCCAGCATTTT.

This chain connects TRBV6-1 to TRBJ2-3, with D unresolved. V lost 5 bases to trimming and J lost 6 bases, with 15 bases between them. Germline V gene sequence: CDR1 MNHNS, CDR2 SASEGT. The CDR3 has 14 amino acids. In DNA form, the CDR3 reads TGTGCCAGCAGTCTCCAAGGGATTCTCGATACGCAGTATTTT. Encoded protein: CASSLQGILDTQYF.

This chain links TRBV12-3 or TRBV12-4 with TRBJ1-2; weak D call: TRBD1 (5 bases). The CDR3 runs to 17 residues. Trimming shortened V by 7 bases and J by 6 bases, and 27 bases separated the two germline ends. CDR3: CASTSQRGSGPGNGYTF. The CDR3 region has the DNA TGTGCCAGCACCTCCCAAAGGGGATCTGGGCCAGGTAATGGCTACACCTTC.

This clonotype was seen at least ten times. The rearrangement uses TRBV11-2 and TRBJ2-1; tentatively, D is TRBD1 (6 bases). Germline-derived CDR1 and CDR2 are SGHAT and FQNNGV. This CDR3 is built from 14 residues. V was trimmed by 5 bases and J by 3 bases, leaving 11 bases between them. CDR3 sequence: CASSGRGNYNEQFF. The CDR3 coding sequence is TGTGCCAGCAGCGGCAGGGGAAACTACAATGAGCAGTTCTTC. Based on the CDR3 plus reference TRBV11-2 and TRBJ2-1, the full variable domain is EAGVAQSPRYKIIEKRQSVAFWCNPISGHATLYWYQQILGQGPKLLIQFQNNGVVDDSQLPKDRFSAERLKGVDSTLKIQPAKLEDSAVYLCASSGRGNYNEQFFGPGTRLTVL.

This clonotype has a count of ten or more. The V and J genes are TRBV7-2 and TRBJ1-5; D remains unclear. The V end lost 6 bases, the J end lost 8 bases, and 26 bases lay between the germline ends. The germline CDR1 and CDR2 sequences are SGHTA and FQGNSA. The CDR3 is 17 residues long. The CDR3 reads CASSFLEAGEGLEPQHF. CDR3 in DNA: TGTGCCAGCAGTTTTCTGGAGGCCGGGGAAGGTTTGGAGCCCCAGCATTTT.

This clonotype was detected only a few times. V is TRBV9 and J is TRBJ1-5; D is possibly TRBD1 (6 bases). Trimming took 4 bases from V and 3 from J, leaving 29 bases between them. The CDR3 sequence is 20 residues long. Germline loops: CDR1 SGDLS, CDR2 YYNGEE. This CDR3 is CASSSTRGYHAKAPNQPQHF. The CDR3, as DNA: TGTGCCAGCAGCTCGACGAGGGGGTATCACGCCAAAGCCCCCAATCAGCCCCAGCATTTT.

This clonotype was counted only a few times. The chain combines TRBV14 with TRBJ1-2, with D hard to call. V lost 1 base, J lost 4 bases, and 7 bases lay in between. The CDR3 covers 13 residues. Per the germline V gene, CDR1 is SGHDN and CDR2 is FVKESK. The CDR3 coding sequence is TGTGCCAGCAGCCAAGGGCGGTTCTATGGCTACACCTTC. Protein product: CASSQGRFYGYTF.

The genes are TRBV6-5 and TRBJ2-2; maybe TRBD2 (6 bases). Germline CDR1 and CDR2: MNHEY and SVGAGI. The CDR3 spans 16 residues. Trimming cost V 6 bases and J 5 bases, with 19 bases left between them. DNA of the CDR3: TGTGCCAGCAGGCCCACCGGCCACGGGAGAACCGGGGAGCTGTTTTTT. Its translation is CASRPTGHGRTGELFF.

This chain joins TRBV15 and TRBJ2-6, with unresolved D. This CDR3 comprises 15 residues. Per the germline V gene, CDR1 is LNHNV and CDR2 is YYDKDF (reference sequence). V lost 3 bases, J lost 1 base, and 7 bases lay in between. CDR3 in amino acids: CATSRSGSGANVLTF. The CDR3 region has the DNA TGTGCCACCAGCAGGTCGGGTTCTGGGGCCAACGTCCTGACTTTC.

This clonotype was recorded a few times. The chain recombines TRBV6-5 with TRBJ1-2; 10 positions agree with TRBD1. Unmatched junction bases numbered 10, after V lost 6 bases and J lost 6 bases. The CDR3 totals 15 residues. Germline lookup yields CDR1 MNHEY and CDR2 SVGAGI. DNA for the CDR3: TGTGCCAGCAGCTCCCGGGACAGGGGTTTTGATGGCTACACCTTC. It yields the protein CASSSRDRGFDGYTF.

The chain carries TRBV7-2 and TRBJ2-7; D unclear. CDR3 length: 12 residues. CDR1 SGHTA and CDR2 FQGNSA come from the germline V gene. Trimming took off 6 bases at V and 5 bases at J, with 11 bases between the two ends. CDR3 sequence (DNA): TGTGCCAGCAGGCCCGGGTCGGACGAGCAGTACTTC. This translates into CASRPGSDEQYF.

This clonotype turned up a few times. The V and J genes are TRBV19 and TRBJ1-2; TRBD1 might be the D (5 bases). The ends were cut back, 5 bases at V and 8 bases at J, with 18 bases in the middle. The CDR3 runs to 14 residues. Germline CDR1 is LNHDA and CDR2 is SQIVND (reference sequence). CDR3 coding DNA: TGTGCCAGTAGTTTTCCCACAGGATTTGGCGGCTACACCTTC. This sequence encodes CASSFPTGFGGYTF.

This sequence joins TRBV7-9 and TRBJ2-1; the match to TRBD1 covers 10 bases. Germline values: CDR1 SEHNR, CDR2 FQNEAQ (reference sequence). With V trimmed by 5 bases and J by 5 bases, 6 bases remained unmatched. The CDR3 consists of 15 residues. CDR3 in amino acids: CASSPRDRGDNEQFF. DNA for the CDR3: TGTGCCAGCAGCCCAAGGGACAGGGGAGACAATGAGCAGTTCTTC.

The chain links TRBV19 to TRBJ1-1, with TRBD1 matching 12 bases. The CDR3 covers 15 residues. Germline V gene lookup returns CDR1 LNHDA and CDR2 SQIVND (reference sequence). V was pared by 7 bases and J by 5 bases, with 8 bases of the junction left unmatched. CDR3 DNA: TGTGCCAGTACCCCGGGACAGGGGGCTTGGACTGAAGCTTTCTTT. Translating gives CASTPGQGAWTEAFF.

The chain carries TRBV25-1 and TRBJ2-3, with D unresolved. The CDR3 has 12 amino acids. Germline CDR1 and CDR2: MGHDK and SYGVNS. The V end lost 8 bases, the J end lost 11 bases, and 17 bases lay between the germline ends. CDR3 protein: CASSWGKAEQYF. DNA for the CDR3: TGTGCCAGCTCCTGGGGAAAGGCCGAGCAGTATTTT.

This chain joins TRBV12-5 and TRBJ1-5; D not certain. There are 13 residues in the CDR3. V was cut by 9 bases and J by 8 bases, with 17 bases left in between. The germline V gene encodes CDR1 LGHNT and CDR2 FRNRAP. CDR3 region: CASRHPRGKPQHF. As DNA, the CDR3 is TGTGCTAGCCGTCATCCTAGAGGAAAGCCCCAGCATTTT.

In this sample, this clonotype turned up a few times. The V call is TRBV2, the J call TRBJ1-3; D is unresolved. The CDR3 is 15 amino acids. Germline CDR1 SNHLY, CDR2 FYNNEI. Trimming cost V 6 bases and J 0 bases, with 12 bases left between them. The CDR3 DNA reads as TGTGCCAGCAGCGCCGGGAGCAGCTCTGGAAACACCATATATTTT. It specifies CASSAGSSSGNTIYF.